These 28 T cell receptor beta chains were sequenced from one sample in a study of shared clonotypes between healthy human individuals. Sequencing used immunoSEQ multiplex PCR; TCRdb keeps in-frame clones, though not all of them. Of millions of clones in the sample, over 85% were seen once. Material: naive CD4+ T cells sorted from blood. Subset noted: CD45RA+ positively selected. Receptors were obtained from a man aged 18 to 30 in good health.

The V gene is TRBV19, the J gene TRBJ2-2; 8 bases are a match to TRBD1. Germline values: CDR1 LNHDA, CDR2 SQIVND (reference sequence). V lost 5 bases to trimming and J lost 1 base; unmatched junction nucleotides: 6. This CDR3 has 16 amino acids. The CDR3 DNA is TGTGCCAGTAGTTCCCCGGACAGGGTGAACACCGGGGAGCTGTTTTTT. This translates into CASSSPDRVNTGELFF.

This rearrangement joins TRBV18 to TRBJ1-4; D ambiguous. The V gene lost 2 bases and the J gene lost 5 bases, with 9 bases spanning the gap. Per germline, CDR1 KGHSH and CDR2 LQKENI. This CDR3 region has 14 residues. Here the CDR3 DNA reads TGTGCCAGCTCACCATTTCAAGCGAATGAAAAACTGTTTTTT. This codes for CASSPFQANEKLFF.

This clone was found a few times. This sequence joins TRBV7-2 and TRBJ1-6, with D maybe TRBD1 (6 bases). Germline-derived CDR1 and CDR2 are SGHTA and FQGNSA. V gave up 5 bases and J gave up 9 bases, with 17 bases separating them. This CDR3 spans 15 amino acids. As DNA, the CDR3 is TGTGCCAGCAGCGAACCACAGGGATTGAGTTCACCCCTCCACTTT. Translation gives CASSEPQGLSSPLHF.

Details on this clone: Other DNA sequences in this specimen translate into the identical CDR3. The rearrangement joins TRBV5-1 to TRBJ1-5; 9 nucleotides align to TRBD1. The V segment lost 4 bases and the J segment 6 bases; nucleotides outside the gene matches: 8. The length of the CDR3 is 15 residues. Germline loops: CDR1 SGHRS, CDR2 YFSETQ. The DNA for the CDR3 is TGCGCCAGCAGCCTTACAACAGGGGGCGGTCAGCCCCAGCATTTT. Its protein product is CASSLTTGGGQPQHF.

J is TRBJ1-4 and V is TRBV5-5; the D is unclear. Germline assignment: CDR1 SGHKS and CDR2 YYEKEE (reference sequence). The CDR3 is 16 residues long. Trimming removed 0 bases at V and 0 bases at J, with 9 bases between. The CDR3 DNA reads as TGTGCCAGCAGCTTGGACGGGTTTGCAACTAATGAAAAACTGTTTTTT. Amino acid sequence: CASSLDGFATNEKLFF.

The J gene is TRBJ1-4, the V gene TRBV6-1; 10 positions match TRBD1. Germline CDR1 is MNHNS and CDR2 is SASEGT. The CDR3 totals 16 residues. V lost 2 bases and J lost 6; bases outside the gene matches: 6. The CDR3 nucleotides are TGTGCCAGCAGTGAACTTACCGGGACAGGGGATGAAAAACTGTTTTTT. This gives the protein CASSELTGTGDEKLFF.

This clone appeared once. The chain couples TRBV5-4 to TRBJ2-7; 8 bases map to TRBD2. There are 13 residues in the CDR3. V lost 0 bases to trimming and J lost 7 bases; unmatched junction nucleotides: 3. The germline V gene has CDR1 SGHNT and CDR2 YYREEE (reference sequence). The CDR3 DNA sequence: TGTGCCAGCAGCTTGGAAGGCGGGAGGGAGCAGTACTTC. It specifies CASSLEGGREQYF.

The genes are TRBV6-5 and TRBJ2-2; D is uncertain. The CDR3 loop spans 14 amino acids. Between the trimmed V and J ends, which lost 0 bases and 7 bases, there was a span of 9 bases. In germline, CDR1 is MNHEY, CDR2 SVGAGI. The CDR3 reads CASSYSYRSGELFF. The CDR3 DNA is TGTGCCAGCAGTTACTCGTACCGAAGCGGGGAGCTGTTTTTT.

This clone was counted between two and nine times. The chain is built from TRBV30 and TRBJ1-1; D gene uncertain. The ends were cut back, 4 bases at V and 0 bases at J, with 9 bases in the middle. The CDR3 runs 13 residues. The germline CDR1 and CDR2 sequences are GTSNPN and SVGIG (reference sequence). Here the CDR3 DNA reads TGTGCCTGGAACAAGGACCTGAACACTGAAGCTTTCTTT. Translation: CAWNKDLNTEAFF.

This chain connects TRBV20-1 to TRBJ1-1, with no clear D. This CDR3 is built from 11 residues. Trimming took off 4 bases at V and 6 bases at J, with 9 bases between the two ends. Germline CDR1 reads DFQATT; CDR2 reads SNEGSKA (reference sequence). In nucleotides, the CDR3 is TGCAGTGCTATTTGGGGTCCTGAAGCTTTCTTT. This encodes CSAIWGPEAFF.

The CDR3 sequence is CASSESPYHEQYF. The CDR3 DNA reads TGTGCCAGCAGTGAATCTCCATATCACGAGCAGTACTTC. V usage is TRBV6-1 and J usage is TRBJ2-7; no firm D call. The CDR3 has 13 amino acids. The ends were cut back, 2 bases at V and 5 bases at J, with 10 bases in the middle. The germline gives CDR1 MNHNS, CDR2 SASEGT.

This clone was counted a single time. The chain recombines TRBV5-4 with TRBJ1-1; 10 bases are shared with TRBD1. Germline-derived CDR1 and CDR2 are SGHNT and YYREEE (reference sequence). Trimming at V came to 4 bases and at J to 11 bases, leaving 8 bases not matched to a gene. The CDR3 is made up of 13 amino acids. The chain's CDR3 is CASSPGGTGEAFF. CDR3 DNA: TGTGCCAGCAGCCCGGGCGGGACAGGGGAGGCTTTCTTT.

V is TRBV7-2 and J is TRBJ1-2; the D is unclear. Germline V gene lookup returns CDR1 SGHTA and CDR2 FQGNSA. The CDR3 length is 17 residues. The ends were cut back, 1 base at V and 7 bases at J, with 22 bases in the middle. CDR3 amino acids: CASSLGVLRVKWSGYTF. CDR3 DNA: TGTGCCAGCAGCTTAGGGGTCCTGCGGGTTAAGTGGTCTGGCTACACCTTC.

The CDR3 DNA reads TGTGCCAGCAGTTACGCGGGGGACGGCTACACCTTC. It specifies CASSYAGDGYTF. The gene calls are TRBV6-6 and TRBJ1-2; D perhaps matches TRBD1 (5 bases). CDR1 MNHNY and CDR2 SVGAGI come from the germline V gene (reference sequence). The CDR3 contains 12 residues. The ends were cut back, 2 bases at V and 8 bases at J, with 9 bases in the middle.

The chain links TRBV5-8 to TRBJ2-5, with D possibly being TRBD2 (5 bases). This CDR3 has 16 amino acids. V was clipped by 4 bases and J by 1 base, with 17 bases between them. Germline V gene lookup returns CDR1 SGHTS and CDR2 YDEGEE. For the CDR3, the DNA is TGTGCCAGCAGCCCAAGGGTGAGGGTGTTCCAAGAGACCCAGTACTTC. This gives the protein CASSPRVRVFQETQYF.

This chain uses TRBV5-6 with TRBJ1-2; 7 nucleotides align to TRBD1. The CDR3 extends over 13 amino acids. Germline CDR1 and CDR2: SGHDT and YYEEEE. V dropped 4 bases and J dropped 4; count of bases not matched to a gene: 4. In nucleotides, the CDR3 is TGTGCCAGCAGCACGACAGGGCTCTATGGCTACACCTTC. Residues: CASSTTGLYGYTF.

This clone was detected only once. The rearrangement joins TRBV9 to TRBJ1-2, with 8 bases aligning to TRBD1. After removal of 3 bases from V and 3 bases from J, the junction contained 7 bases not matched to a gene. Germline CDR1 SGDLS, CDR2 YYNGEE. The CDR3 extends over 15 amino acids. CDR3 DNA sequence: TGTGCCAGCAGCGCCGATAGGGACAGGTACTATGGCTACACCTTC. Encoded protein: CASSADRDRYYGYTF.

This chain links TRBV10-3 with TRBJ1-5, with 7 bases aligning to TRBD1. Germline CDR1 ENHRY, CDR2 SYGVKD. CDR3 length: 14 residues. V gave up 4 bases and J gave up 2 bases; unmatched junction bases: 2. CDR3 bases: TGTGCCATCAGTGTTACAGGGGGCAATCAGCCCCAGCATTTT. Its translation is CAISVTGGNQPQHF.

The V and J genes are TRBV7-2 and TRBJ2-1, with D possibly being TRBD2 (5 bases). The V and J ends lost 4 bases and 7 bases respectively, with 14 bases between them. The CDR3 is 14 amino acids. Germline CDR1 reads SGHTA; CDR2 reads FQGNSA. CDR3 loop: CASSSQGRVNEQFF. Written as DNA, the CDR3 is TGTGCCAGCAGCTCCCAAGGGCGGGTTAATGAGCAGTTCTTC.

V and J are TRBV7-9 and TRBJ2-2; D is ambiguous. CDR3 length: 13 residues. Germline V CDR1 and CDR2: SEHNR, FQNEAQ (reference sequence). V lost 4 bases and J 4 bases, leaving 7 bases between the germline ends. The CDR3 DNA is TGTGCCAGCAGCTCCCGGGTCACCGGGGAGCTGTTTTTT. Translating gives CASSSRVTGELFF.

This clone showed up just once. The chain uses TRBV15 and TRBJ2-5; the D is unclear. In germline, CDR1 is LNHNV, CDR2 YYDKDF (reference sequence). Trimming took off 5 bases at V and 7 bases at J, with 20 bases between the two ends. This CDR3 spans 15 amino acids. For the CDR3, the DNA is TGTGCCACCAGCGGCCTGGTAGGTCCGGCATGGACCCAGTACTTC. Its protein product is CATSGLVGPAWTQYF.

About this clone: The junction departs from the called germline gene at one end, perhaps through a read error. This chain connects TRBV7-7 to TRBJ2-5; 8 bases align to TRBD2. CDR3 length equals 15 residues. CDR1 and CDR2 from the germline V gene are SSHAT and FNYEAQ (reference sequence). The CDR3 loop reads CASSLVAGGQETQYF. CDR3 bases: TGTGCTAGCAGCTTAGTTGCGGGGGGCCAAGAGACCCAGTACTTC.

The CDR3 bases are TGTGCCACCAGCAGCCCTGCGGGGCGCGGCGGCTATGGCTACACCTTC. This codes for CATSSPAGRGGYGYTF. The J gene is TRBJ1-2, the V gene TRBV15; D perhaps matches TRBD1 (5 bases). Germline V gives CDR1 LNHNV, CDR2 YYDKDF (reference sequence). This CDR3 has 16 residues. Trimming took 3 bases from V and 4 from J, leaving 18 bases between them.

V is TRBV6-1 and J is TRBJ2-5; the D call may be TRBD1 or TRBD2 (5 bases each). This CDR3 spans 14 amino acids. Germline CDR1 MNHNS, CDR2 SASEGT. Trimming removed 6 bases at V and 5 bases at J, with 16 bases between. The CDR3 loop is CASSPWAGTETQYF. CDR3 DNA sequence: TGTGCCAGCAGCCCCTGGGCAGGGACGGAGACCCAGTACTTC.

Of note for this clone: The sample holds other DNA sequences that translate to the same CDR3. The J gene is TRBJ2-7, the V gene TRBV7-2; TRBD1 agrees at 8 bases. With 5 bases clipped from V and 3 bases from J, the junction kept 3 bases outside the gene matches. This CDR3 comprises 13 residues. Germline CDR1 is SGHTA and CDR2 is FQGNSA. The CDR3 protein is CASSLGTGYEQYF. The CDR3, as DNA: TGTGCCAGCAGCCTCGGGACAGGCTACGAGCAGTACTTC.

The rearrangement uses TRBV19 and TRBJ2-3; the D is unclear. The CDR3 length is 12 residues. V was clipped by 6 bases and J by 7 bases, with 11 bases between them. Germline V CDR1 and CDR2: LNHDA, SQIVND (reference sequence). The CDR3: CASSQLGNTQYF. In DNA form, the CDR3 reads TGTGCCAGTAGCCAACTTGGGAATACGCAGTATTTT.

This clone was detected only a few times. V gene TRBV19 combines with J gene TRBJ2-2; no firm D call. The V end was cut by 7 bases, the J end by 0 bases, with 9 bases between. Germline V gene data show CDR1 as LNHDA and CDR2 as SQIVND (reference sequence). The CDR3 runs to 14 residues. The CDR3: CASIGRPNTGELFF. DNA for the CDR3: TGTGCCAGTATCGGCAGGCCGAACACCGGGGAGCTGTTTTTT.

This chain links TRBV30 with TRBJ2-7; D is uncertain. The germline V and J ends were trimmed by 2 bases and 0 bases, with 14 bases remaining between them. This CDR3 has 15 amino acids. Per germline, CDR1 GTSNPN and CDR2 SVGIG (reference sequence). CDR3 coding DNA: TGTGCCTGGAGTCCTGACACCTTAAGCTCCTACGAGCAGTACTTC. Protein product: CAWSPDTLSSYEQYF.